This TCR beta chain appears in the sequencing data of a study of molecular identifiers for immune sequencing clone quantification. This clonotype has just a few counts. MiXCR was run by TCRdb on the PCR reads, yielding one entry per CDR3 protein. The data show some 650,000 distinct CDR3 sequences, 15% to 20% seen once. This CDR3 has 19 amino acids. Germline V lookup: CDR1 SGHAT, CDR2 FQNNGV. Between the trimmed V and J ends, which lost 4 bases and 0 bases, there was a span of 22 bases. The authors sorted naive CD8 T cells as CD8+CD4-CCR7+CD45RA+. This receptor was obtained from a human donor in good health. Some libraries in this study had Jurkat cell RNA spiked in. Input material: naive CD8+ T cells from blood, with Jurkat cell RNA spiked in. Noted subset: FACS-sorted CD8+CD4-CCR7+CD45RA+ naive T cells. The V and J genes are TRBV11-2 and TRBJ1-3; D possibly corresponds to TRBD1 (5 bases). The CDR3 loop is CASSSPGLLPSLSGNTIYF. In DNA form, the CDR3 reads TGTGCCAGCAGCTCTCCGGGACTCCTTCCATCTCTCTCTGGAAACACCATATATTTT.